These 7 T cell receptor beta chains came from one sample sequenced in a study of T-cell reconstitution after alpha-beta-depleted transplantation in children. The TCRbeta library incorporated unique molecular identifiers. One entry per CDR3 protein results from TCRdb running MiXCR on the PCR reads. The sample lists around 700,000 distinct CDR3 sequences, around 13% occurring once. Sequences were derived from PBMCs, sampled before TCRalphabeta/CD19-depleted stem cell transplant. The receptors here all came from a girl aged 2 to 9 with congenital amegakaryocytic thrombocytopenia, due to receive a stem cell transplant.

At least ten counts were recorded for this clonotype. This rearrangement joins TRBV5-1 to TRBJ1-4; 8 nucleotides match TRBD1. V was pared by 4 bases and J by 0 bases, with 5 bases of the junction left unmatched. The germline gives CDR1 SGHRS, CDR2 YFSETQ. This CDR3 is built from 16 residues. The CDR3 here is CASSAGQGPTNEKLFF. CDR3 in DNA: TGCGCCAGCAGCGCCGGACAGGGACCAACTAATGAAAAACTGTTTTTT.

This clonotype came up a few times. V usage is TRBV20-1 and J usage is TRBJ2-1; 7 nucleotides match TRBD2. This CDR3 has 15 residues. Germline assignment: CDR1 DFQATT and CDR2 SNEGSKA (reference sequence). With 1 base clipped from V and 3 bases from J, the junction kept 6 bases outside the gene matches. The DNA for the CDR3 is TGCAGTGCTAGAGGCGAGGGAGGGCGCTACAATGAGCAGTTCTTC. Its translation: CSARGEGGRYNEQFF.

This clonotype was observed a handful of times. The chain combines TRBV11-2 with TRBJ2-3; 14 positions match TRBD2. Trimming cost V 0 bases and J 4 bases; bases outside gene matches: 12. The CDR3 is 20 amino acids. The V gene's germline CDR1 is SGHAT and CDR2 FQNNGV. The CDR3, as DNA: TGTGCCAGCAGCTTAGAACGTGGGACTAGCGGGAGTAAGTGGGCAGATACGCAGTATTTT. Protein product: CASSLERGTSGSKWADTQYF. Combining the CDR3 with reference TRBV11-2 and TRBJ2-3 gives the whole variable domain EAGVAQSPRYKIIEKRQSVAFWCNPISGHATLYWYQQILGQGPKLLIQFQNNGVVDDSQLPKDRFSAERLKGVDSTLKIQPAKLEDSAVYLCASSLERGTSGSKWADTQYFGPGTRLTVL.

This clonotype occurred many times. The V gene is TRBV5-1, the J gene TRBJ2-2; D might be TRBD1 (5 bases). The CDR3 totals 16 residues. V lost 0 bases, J lost 2 bases, and 11 bases lay in between. Germline assignment: CDR1 SGHRS and CDR2 YFSETQ. Here the CDR3 reads CASSLETVVNTGELFF. The CDR3 coding sequence is TGCGCCAGCAGCTTGGAGACAGTAGTAAACACCGGGGAGCTGTTTTTT.

This clonotype has at least ten counts. The chain has TRBV5-1 and TRBJ1-6, with 7 positions matching TRBD1. The length of the CDR3 is 16 residues. Germline V gene sequence: CDR1 SGHRS, CDR2 YFSETQ. V trimming: 3 bases; J trimming: 3 bases; junction bases outside the gene matches: 6. CDR3 sequence reads: CASSSSGTDYNSPLHF. The DNA of the CDR3 is TGCGCCAGCAGCTCGTCCGGGACAGACTATAATTCACCCCTCCACTTT.

This clonotype has a count of ten or more. V usage is TRBV29-1 and J usage is TRBJ2-1; 9 bases are a match to TRBD2. V dropped 4 bases and J dropped 3; count of bases not matched to a gene: 4. CDR3 length: 14 residues. In germline, CDR1 is SQVTM, CDR2 ANQGSEA. CDR3 loop: CSVVVTSGYNEQFF. The CDR3 DNA sequence: TGCAGCGTTGTAGTGACTAGCGGCTACAATGAGCAGTTCTTC.

In its sample, this clonotype was seen a few times. The chain's CDR3 is CASSFTSGTDGEQYF. The CDR3 region has the DNA TGTGCCAGCAGCTTTACTAGCGGGACGGATGGCGAGCAGTACTTC. The genes are TRBV7-6 and TRBJ2-7; 10 bases are shared with TRBD2. Looked up from germline, CDR1 is SGHVS and CDR2 is FNYEAQ. Losses at the gene ends were 3 bases for V and 6 bases for J; bases not matched to a gene: 8. There are 15 residues in the CDR3. Variable domain in full (rest from reference TRBV7-6 and TRBJ2-7): GAGVSQSPRYKVTKRGQDVALRCDPISGHVSLYWYRQALGQGPEFLTYFNYEAQQDKSGLPNDRFSAERPEGSISTLTIQRTEQRDSAMYRCASSFTSGTDGEQYFGPGTRLTVT.